These T cell receptor beta chains were read from a single sample in a study of blood T cells in healthy people across ages. TCRdb independently ran MiXCR on the 5' RACE reads; one entry per CDR3 protein. The sample has some 690,000 distinct CDR3 sequences; 22% are singletons. What was sequenced was blood. These receptor sequences come from a man in his 70s in good health. The CDR3 runs from the conserved cysteine through the conserved F or W. The D gene is left open where the match is weak. Size tells how often a clone was seen (once, few, many) or the class of an expanded clone, and some rows leave it out.

D gene	V gene	clone size	CDR3 length	J gene	CDR3 protein	CDR3 DNA
.	TRBV5-1	.	15	TRBJ2-5	CASSFSRSKQETQYF	TGCGCCAGCAGCTTCTCCCGCAGCAAACAAGAGACCCAGTACTTC
TRBD1	TRBV20-1	few	14	TRBJ1-2	CSATRDRENYGYTF	TGCAGTGCTACCCGGGACAGAGAAAACTATGGCTACACCTTC
.	TRBV12-3/TRBV12-4	few	12	TRBJ2-1	CASMAGRDEQFF	TGTGCCAGCATGGCCGGGAGAGATGAGCAGTTCTTC
.	TRBV6-1	few	17	TRBJ2-3	CASRRGASILSTDTQYF	TGTGCCAGTAGGAGAGGGGCAAGTATACTTAGCACAGATACGCAGTATTTT
TRBD2	TRBV12-3/TRBV12-4	.	15	TRBJ2-3	CASSFPAGARDTQYF	TGTGCCAGCAGTTTCCCAGCGGGGGCGCGAGATACGCAGTATTTT
.	TRBV12-3/TRBV12-4	.	15	TRBJ2-1	CASSFGGLARGEQFF	TGTGCCAGCAGTTTTGGGGGCCTAGCACGGGGCGAGCAGTTCTTC
TRBD2	TRBV5-5	few	15	TRBJ2-5	CASGSLLLAVETQYF	TGTGCCAGCGGCTCCCTCCTACTAGCGGTAGAGACCCAGTACTTC
.	TRBV29-1	many	12	TRBJ2-5	CSGRGQSKTQYF	TGCAGCGGGAGAGGGCAGAGCAAGACCCAGTACTTC
.	TRBV28	few	16	TRBJ2-4	CASSLEGAGTKNIQYF	TGTGCCAGCAGTTTGGAGGGGGCGGGAACCAAAAACATTCAGTACTTC
.	TRBV19	.	15	TRBJ2-5	CASSSTLGEQETQYF	TGTGCCAGTAGCTCAACGCTGGGGGAGCAAGAGACCCAGTACTTC
.	TRBV2	.	14	TRBJ1-2	CASSALRGSGGYTF	TGTGCCAGCAGTGCACTCAGGGGATCGGGCGGCTACACCTTC
.	TRBV9	many	15	TRBJ2-3	CASSPFKLASDTQYF	TGTGCCAGCAGTCCCTTTAAGTTAGCGTCGGATACGCAGTATTTT
.	TRBV3-1	.	16	TRBJ1-4	CASSLGGGLTNEKLFF	TGTGCCAGCAGCCTTGGGGGGGGCTTGACTAATGAAAAACTGTTTTTT
TRBD2	TRBV6-2/TRBV6-3	few	15	TRBJ2-5	CASSYLRGAGETQYF	TGTGCCAGCAGTTACCTGCGGGGGGCCGGAGAGACCCAGTACTTC
.	TRBV7-9	.	14	TRBJ1-2	CASSASGSNYGYTF	TGTGCCAGCAGCGCGTCGGGGTCTAACTATGGCTACACCTTC
.	TRBV3-1	.	16	TRBJ2-4	CASSPLRGGIENIQSF	TGTGCCAGCAGCCCTTTGAGGGGGGGGATTGAAAACATTCAGTCCTTC
.	TRBV29-1	many	14	TRBJ2-3	CSVAGTWGKDTQYF	TGCAGCGTTGCTGGGACATGGGGTAAAGATACGCAGTATTTT
.	TRBV28	.	13	TRBJ1-2	CASSLYYQGGYTF	TGTGCCAGCAGTTTATATTATCAGGGGGGCTACACCTTC
.	TRBV19	.	15	TRBJ1-4	CASSTRNMDFTVRFF	TGTGCCAGTAGTACACGGAATATGGATTTCACAGTTCGCTTTTTT
TRBD1	TRBV3-1	many	16	TRBJ2-3	CASSPLGTGRTDTQYF	TGTGCCAGCAGCCCCCTCGGGACAGGGAGAACAGATACGCAGTATTTT
.	TRBV5-1	.	13	TRBJ2-5	CASSGKSGETQYF	TGCGCCAGCAGCGGGAAGTCGGGGGAGACCCAGTACTTC
TRBD1	TRBV6-5	few	16	TRBJ2-2	CASSHSGTANTGELFF	TGTGCCAGCAGTCACTCCGGGACAGCGAACACCGGGGAGCTGTTTTTT